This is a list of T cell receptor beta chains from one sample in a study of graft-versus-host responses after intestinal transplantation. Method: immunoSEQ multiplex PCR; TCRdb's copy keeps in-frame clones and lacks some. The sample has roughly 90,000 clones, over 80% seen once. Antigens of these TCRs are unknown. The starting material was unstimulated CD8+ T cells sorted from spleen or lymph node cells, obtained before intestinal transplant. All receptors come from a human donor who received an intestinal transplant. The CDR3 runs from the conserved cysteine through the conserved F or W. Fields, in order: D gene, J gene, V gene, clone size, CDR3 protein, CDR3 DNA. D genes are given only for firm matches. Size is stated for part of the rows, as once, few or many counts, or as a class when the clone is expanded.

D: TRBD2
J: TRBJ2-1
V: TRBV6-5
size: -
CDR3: CASSYSSGGAHEQFF
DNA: TGTGCCAGCAGTTACTCTAGCGGGGGGGCACATGAGCAGTTCTTC

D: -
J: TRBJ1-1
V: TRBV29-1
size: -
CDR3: CSVAGVVVGPTEAFF
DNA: TGCAGCGTTGCGGGCGTGGTTGTGGGGCCCACTGAAGCTTTCTTT

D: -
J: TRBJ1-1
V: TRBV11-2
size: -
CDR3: CASSFTTEAFF
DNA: TGTGCCAGCAGCTTTACCACTGAAGCTTTCTTT

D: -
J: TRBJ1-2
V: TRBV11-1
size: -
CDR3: CASSLGQNGYTF
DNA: TGTGCCAGCAGCTTAGGACAGAATGGCTACACCTTC

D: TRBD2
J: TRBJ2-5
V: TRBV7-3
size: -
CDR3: CASSPGTSGGRETQYF
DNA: TGTGCCAGCAGCCCCGGGACTAGCGGAGGTCGTGAGACCCAGTACTTC

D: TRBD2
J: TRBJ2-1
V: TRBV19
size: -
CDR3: CASSSLGTSGSLYNEQFF
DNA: TGTGCCAGTAGTTCTCTAGGGACTAGCGGGAGCTTGTACAATGAGCAGTTCTTC

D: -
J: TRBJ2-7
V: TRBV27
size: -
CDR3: CASSLSHSKPYEQYF
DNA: TGTGCCAGCAGTTTATCGCACTCAAAACCCTACGAGCAGTACTTC

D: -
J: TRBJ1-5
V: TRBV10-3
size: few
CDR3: CAISDEPTGRNQPQHF
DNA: TGTGCCATCAGCGACGAGCCGACAGGTAGAAATCAGCCCCAGCATTTT

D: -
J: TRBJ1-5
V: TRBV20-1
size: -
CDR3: CSARDQPQHF
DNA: TGCAGTGCTAGAGATCAGCCCCAGCATTTT

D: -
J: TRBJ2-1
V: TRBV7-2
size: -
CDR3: CASSWGSGEQFF
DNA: TGTGCCAGCAGCTGGGGGTCCGGTGAGCAGTTCTTC

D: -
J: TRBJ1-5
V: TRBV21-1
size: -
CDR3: CASTRQGANQPQHF
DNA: TGTGCCAGCACCAGACAGGGGGCGAATCAGCCCCAGCATTTT

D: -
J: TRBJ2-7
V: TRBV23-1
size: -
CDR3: CASSHRSYEQYF
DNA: TGCGCCAGCAGTCATCGGTCCTACGAGCAGTACTTC

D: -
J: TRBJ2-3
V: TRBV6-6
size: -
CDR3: CASSYGAGDTQYF
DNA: TGTGCCAGCAGTTACGGGGCAGGAGATACGCAGTATTTT

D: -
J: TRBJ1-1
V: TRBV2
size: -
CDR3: CASSEGVWTEAFF
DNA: TGTGCCAGCAGTGAAGGGGTTTGGACTGAAGCTTTCTTT

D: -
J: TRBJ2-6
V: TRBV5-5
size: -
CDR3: CASSLFQNPPSGANVLTF
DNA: TGTGCCAGCAGCTTGTTCCAGAACCCCCCCTCTGGGGCCAACGTCCTGACTTTC

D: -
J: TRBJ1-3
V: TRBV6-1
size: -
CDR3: CASTEEWGNTIYF
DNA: TGTGCCAGCACCGAGGAATGGGGAAACACCATATATTTT

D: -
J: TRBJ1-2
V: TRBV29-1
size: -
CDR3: CSVPEGYYGYTF
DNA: TGCAGCGTACCCGAGGGGTACTATGGCTACACCTTC

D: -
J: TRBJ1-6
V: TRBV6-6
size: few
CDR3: CASSYSSSPLHF
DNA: TGTGCCAGCAGTTACTCCTCTTCACCCCTCCACTTT

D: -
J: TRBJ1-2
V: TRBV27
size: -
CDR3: CASSLGSNYGYTF
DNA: TGTGCCAGCAGTTTAGGGTCAAACTATGGCTACACCTTC

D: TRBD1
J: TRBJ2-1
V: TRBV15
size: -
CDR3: CATSVRDRAYNEQFF
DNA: TGTGCCACCAGCGTCCGGGACAGGGCCTACAATGAGCAGTTCTTC

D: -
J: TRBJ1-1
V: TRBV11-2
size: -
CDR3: CASSLVVNTEAFF
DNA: TGTGCCAGCAGCTTAGTCGTGAACACTGAAGCTTTCTTT

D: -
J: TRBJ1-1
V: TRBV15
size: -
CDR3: CATTVDRNTEAFF
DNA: TGTGCCACCACGGTAGACAGGAACACTGAAGCTTTCTTT

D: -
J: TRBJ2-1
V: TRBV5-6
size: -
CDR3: CASNFLAEGYNEQFF
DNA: TGTGCCAGCAACTTTTTGGCAGAGGGTTACAATGAGCAGTTCTTC

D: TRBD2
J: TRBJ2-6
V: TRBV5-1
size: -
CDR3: CASSWTGLVDSGANVLTF
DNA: TGCGCCAGCAGCTGGACGGGACTAGTCGACTCTGGGGCCAACGTCCTGACTTTC

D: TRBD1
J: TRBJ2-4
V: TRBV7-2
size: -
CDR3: CASSVFTGGAKNIQYF
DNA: TGTGCCAGCAGCGTATTCACAGGGGGCGCCAAAAACATTCAGTACTTC

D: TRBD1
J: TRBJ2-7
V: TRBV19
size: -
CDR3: CASSAGTGGYEQYF
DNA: TGTGCCAGTAGTGCCGGGACAGGGGGGTACGAGCAGTACTTC

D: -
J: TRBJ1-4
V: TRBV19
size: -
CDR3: CASSFANEKLFF
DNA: TGTGCCAGTAGTTTTGCTAATGAAAAACTGTTTTTT

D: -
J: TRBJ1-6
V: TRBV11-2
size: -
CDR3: CASSLEGGDSPLHF
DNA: TGTGCCAGCAGCTTAGAGGGGGGGGATTCACCCCTCCACTTT

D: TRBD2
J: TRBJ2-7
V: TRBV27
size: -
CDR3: CASSEGLAGEFRQYF
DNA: TGTGCCAGCAGCGAGGGACTAGCGGGAGAGTTTCGGCAGTACTTC

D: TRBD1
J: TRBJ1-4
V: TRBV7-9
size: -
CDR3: CASSLDRRTNEKLFF
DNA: TGTGCCAGCAGCTTGGACAGGAGAACTAATGAAAAACTGTTTTTT

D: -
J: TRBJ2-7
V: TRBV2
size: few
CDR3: CATRSSYEQYF
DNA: TGTGCCACACGTAGCTCCTACGAGCAGTACTTC

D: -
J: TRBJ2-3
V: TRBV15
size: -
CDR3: CATSPSRPGPPPTDTQYF
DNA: TGCGCCACCAGCCCCTCGCGGCCAGGGCCACCCCCCACAGATACGCAGTATTTT

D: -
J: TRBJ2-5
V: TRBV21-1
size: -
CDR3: CASSSQETQYF
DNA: TGTGCCAGCAGCTCACAAGAGACCCAGTACTTC

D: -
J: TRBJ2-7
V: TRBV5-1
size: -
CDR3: CASSLADPYEQYF
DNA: TGCGCCAGCAGCTTGGCGGATCCCTACGAGCAGTACTTC

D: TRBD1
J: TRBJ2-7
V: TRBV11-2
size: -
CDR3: CASSWDRGHEQYF
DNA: TGTGCCAGCAGCTGGGACAGGGGACACGAGCAGTACTTC

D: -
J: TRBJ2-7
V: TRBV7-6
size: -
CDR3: CASSFYEQYF
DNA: TGTGCCAGCAGCTTCTACGAGCAGTACTTC

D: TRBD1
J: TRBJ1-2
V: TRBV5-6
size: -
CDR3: CASSFGQGYGYTF
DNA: TGTGCCAGCAGTTTTGGACAGGGGTATGGCTACACCTTC

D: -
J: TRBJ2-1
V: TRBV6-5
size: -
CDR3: CASSYSSNEQFF
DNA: TGTGCCAGCAGTTACTCGAGCAATGAGCAGTTCTTC

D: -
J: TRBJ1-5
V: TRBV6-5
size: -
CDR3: CASIKRQDLNQPQHF
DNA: TGTGCCAGCATCAAGAGACAGGACCTTAATCAGCCCCAGCATTTT

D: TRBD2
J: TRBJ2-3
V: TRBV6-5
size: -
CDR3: CASSPTSGGQDTQYF
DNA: TGTGCCAGCAGCCCGACTAGCGGGGGCCAAGATACGCAGTATTTT

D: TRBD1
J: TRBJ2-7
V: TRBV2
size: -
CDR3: CASSGGQGGNYEQYF
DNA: TGTGCCAGCAGTGGGGGACAGGGGGGAAACTACGAGCAGTACTTC

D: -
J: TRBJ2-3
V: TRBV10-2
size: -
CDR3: CASSEVTASTDTQYF
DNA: TGCGCCAGCAGTGAGGTAACAGCTAGCACAGATACGCAGTATTTT

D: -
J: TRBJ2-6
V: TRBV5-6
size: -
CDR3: CASSLVVFLGANVLTF
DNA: TGTGCCAGCAGCTTGGTCGTTTTTCTGGGGGCCAACGTCCTGACTTTC

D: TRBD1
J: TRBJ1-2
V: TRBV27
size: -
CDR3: CASRPRDREAKSYGYTF
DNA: TGTGCCAGCAGGCCTAGGGACAGGGAGGCCAAAAGCTATGGCTACACCTTC

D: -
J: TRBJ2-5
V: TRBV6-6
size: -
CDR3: CASSYSAGAQETQYF
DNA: TGTGCCAGCAGTTACTCGGCGGGGGCCCAAGAGACCCAGTACTTC

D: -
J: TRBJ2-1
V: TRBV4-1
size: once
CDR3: CASSQGFSYNEQFF
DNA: TGCGCCAGCAGCCAAGGATTCTCCTACAATGAGCAGTTCTTC

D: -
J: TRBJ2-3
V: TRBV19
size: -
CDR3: CASSIFGDPKTDTQYF
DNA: TGTGCCAGTAGTATATTTGGGGATCCTAAAACAGATACGCAGTATTTT

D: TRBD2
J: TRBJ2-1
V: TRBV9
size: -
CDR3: CASSPVGGWTSGRCDYNEQFF
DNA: TGTGCCAGCAGCCCAGTAGGTGGGTGGACTAGCGGGAGGTGTGACTACAATGAGCAGTTCTTC

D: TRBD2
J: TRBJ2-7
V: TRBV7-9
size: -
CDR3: CASNPAGGPTYEQYF
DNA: TGTGCCAGCAACCCCGCGGGAGGCCCCACCTACGAGCAGTACTTC

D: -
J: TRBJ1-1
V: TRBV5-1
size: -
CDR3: CASSLYEGTEAFF
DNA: TGCGCCAGCAGCTTGTATGAGGGCACTGAAGCTTTCTTT